A single sample gave rise to the 4 T cell receptor beta chains below, sequenced in a study of cytomegalovirus exposure and HLA in healthy donors. PCR employed 60 Vbeta and 13 Jbeta primers. Generated by immunoSEQ multiplex PCR, the TCRdb table keeps only in-frame clones and is missing some. The sample holds about 140,000 clones, approximately 82% seen once. The sequenced sample was PBMCs. The receptors shown here come from a young man in good health and CMV-seropositive.

The J gene is TRBJ2-1, the V gene TRBV27, with TRBD1 identical over 7 bases. V trimming: 4 bases; J trimming: 5 bases; junction bases outside the gene matches: 2. This CDR3 comprises 13 residues. Germline loops: CDR1 MNHEY, CDR2 SMNVEV (reference sequence). DNA for the CDR3: TGTGCCAGCAGTTACGGACAGGACAATGAGCAGTTCTTC. Its protein is CASSYGQDNEQFF.

V and J are TRBV18 and TRBJ1-2, with TRBD1 as a possible D gene (5 bases). The CDR3 extends over 15 amino acids. Germline CDR1 reads KGHSH; CDR2 reads LQKENI. V lost 3 bases and J 8 bases, leaving 19 bases between the germline ends. This CDR3 reads CASSPFRDYPGGYTF. The CDR3 region has the DNA TGTGCCAGCTCACCGTTCCGGGACTACCCGGGGGGCTACACCTTC.

The chain couples TRBV9 to TRBJ1-4; D not certain. Looked up from germline, CDR1 is SGDLS and CDR2 is YYNGEE. The germline V and J ends were trimmed by 4 bases and 0 bases, with 10 bases remaining between them. The CDR3 spans 15 residues. CDR3 sequence (DNA): TGTGCCAGCAGCCCGCAGGCTGCAACTAATGAAAAACTGTTTTTT. This sequence encodes CASSPQAATNEKLFF.

The chain couples TRBV28 to TRBJ2-3; a weak D match, TRBD1 (6 bases). Germline-derived CDR1 and CDR2 are MDHEN and SYDVKM. Trimming pared 2 bases from V and 6 bases from J, leaving 9 bases between. The CDR3 length is 13 residues. The CDR3 DNA reads TGTGCCAGCAGTTTACCAGGGGCGGATACGCAGTATTTT. This encodes CASSLPGADTQYF. The full variable domain, completed using reference TRBV28 and TRBJ2-3, is DVKVTQSSRYLVKRTGEKVFLECVQDMDHENMFWYRQDPGLGLRLIYFSYDVKMKEKGDIPEGYSVSREKKERFSLILESASTNQTSMYLCASSLPGADTQYFGPGTRLTVL.